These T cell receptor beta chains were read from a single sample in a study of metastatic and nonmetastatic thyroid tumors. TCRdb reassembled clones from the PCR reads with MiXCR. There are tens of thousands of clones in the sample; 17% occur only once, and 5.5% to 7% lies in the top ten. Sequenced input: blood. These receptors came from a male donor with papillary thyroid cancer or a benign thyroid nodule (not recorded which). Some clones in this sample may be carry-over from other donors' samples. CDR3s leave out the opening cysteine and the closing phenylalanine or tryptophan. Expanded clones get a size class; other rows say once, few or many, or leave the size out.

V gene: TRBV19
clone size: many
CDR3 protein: ASSPRTSFVREQY

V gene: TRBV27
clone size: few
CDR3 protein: ASSLSSYCSCEQY

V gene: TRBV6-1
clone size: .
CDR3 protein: ASSRGEGPTYNEQF

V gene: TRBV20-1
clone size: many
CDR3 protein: SARDESYTEAF

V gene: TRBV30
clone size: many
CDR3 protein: AWNGGGGDTQY

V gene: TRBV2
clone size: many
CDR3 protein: ASSDRQGRTGELF

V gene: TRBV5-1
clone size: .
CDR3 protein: ASSFRAGANVLT

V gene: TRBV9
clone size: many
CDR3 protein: ASSGTGGLVTSDNYNEQF

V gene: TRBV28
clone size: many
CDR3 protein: ASSPLSGTTGNIQY

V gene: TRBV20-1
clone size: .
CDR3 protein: SAPARSSYEKY

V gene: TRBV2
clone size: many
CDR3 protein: AMRTATNEKLF

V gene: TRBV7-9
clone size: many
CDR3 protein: ASRGGAGGVTEAF

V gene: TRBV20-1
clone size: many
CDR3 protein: SVGGAWEDNEQF

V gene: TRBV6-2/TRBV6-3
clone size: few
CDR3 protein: ASSVAPLGRYT

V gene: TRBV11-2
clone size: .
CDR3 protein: ASSWEGCVTQY

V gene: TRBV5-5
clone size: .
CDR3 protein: AISLDPGTIGELF

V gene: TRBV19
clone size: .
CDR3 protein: ASSQSGGRTYTQY

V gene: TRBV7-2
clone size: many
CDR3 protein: ASSLADRGFDEQF

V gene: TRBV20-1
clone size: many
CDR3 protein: SARVRDEQF

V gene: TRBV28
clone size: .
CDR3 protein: ASSFPGTRRQETRY

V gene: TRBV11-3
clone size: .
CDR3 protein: ASSFGLINSPLH

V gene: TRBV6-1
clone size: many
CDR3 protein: ASTKERGLVGETQY

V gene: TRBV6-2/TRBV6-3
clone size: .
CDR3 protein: ASSPHPGTGGDGANVLT

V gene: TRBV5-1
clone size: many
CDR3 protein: ASSPAGHATNEKLF

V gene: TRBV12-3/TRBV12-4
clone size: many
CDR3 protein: ASSFGADEQF

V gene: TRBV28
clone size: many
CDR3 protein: ASSLGTGLGKLF

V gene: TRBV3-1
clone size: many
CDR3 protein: ASSQEPRGGEQY

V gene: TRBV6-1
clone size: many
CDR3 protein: ASSSEREPQH

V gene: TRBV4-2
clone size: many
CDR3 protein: ASSQSYEQY

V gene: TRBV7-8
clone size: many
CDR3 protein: ASISSHGGQETQY

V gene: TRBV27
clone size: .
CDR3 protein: ASSLTPSGQGEAF

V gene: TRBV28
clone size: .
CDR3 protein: ASSQPGKDYEQY

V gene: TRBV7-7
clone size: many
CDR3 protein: ASSLEAGEETQY

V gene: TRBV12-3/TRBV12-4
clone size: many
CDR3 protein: ASTRGDLAGLRFFEQY

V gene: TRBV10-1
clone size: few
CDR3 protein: ASSTGTGVSDTQY

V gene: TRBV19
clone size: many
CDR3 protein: ASSIVASGSEQY

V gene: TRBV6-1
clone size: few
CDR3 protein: ASNTRSANYGYT

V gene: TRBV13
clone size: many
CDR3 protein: ASSLISWRSGTSTDTQY

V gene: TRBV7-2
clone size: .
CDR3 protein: ASSLRAGASYEQY

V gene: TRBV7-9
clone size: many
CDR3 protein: ASSTPGGQYNEQF

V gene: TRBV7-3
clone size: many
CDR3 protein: ASSLGGLTVNEQF

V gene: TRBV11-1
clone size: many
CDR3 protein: ASSHRGDGYT

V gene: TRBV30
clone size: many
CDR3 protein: AWNAGANTGELF

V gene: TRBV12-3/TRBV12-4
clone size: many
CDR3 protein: ASTFGGLGTEAF